Below, 31 T cell receptor beta chains from the same sample are listed, as sequenced in a study of response to subunit inactivated influenza vaccine. TCRdb re-called the RT-PCR reads through MiXCR, storing one row per CDR3 protein. The table has more than 450,000 distinct CDR3 sequences, less than 8% seen once; the top ten hold over 10%. This specimen was PBMCs from blood, taken around 25 months after vaccination. The receptors originated from a man between 50 and 75 years old who received an inactivated influenza vaccine.

This clonotype was seen ten or more times. The V and J genes are TRBV7-8 and TRBJ2-1; 7 bases are shared with TRBD1. The junction had 10 bases not matched to a gene; V was cut back by 0 bases and J by 2 bases. Germline V lookup: CDR1 SGHVS, CDR2 FQNEAQ. CDR3 length equals 18 residues. The CDR3 sequence: CASSLAKYGQGAYNEQFF. DNA for the CDR3: TGTGCCAGCAGCTTAGCGAAATATGGGCAGGGGGCCTACAATGAGCAGTTCTTC. Using reference TRBV7-8 and TRBJ2-1 for the parts outside the CDR3, the full variable domain is GAGVSQSPRYKVAKRGQDVALRCDPISGHVSLFWYQQALGQGPEFLTYFQNEAQLDKSGLPSDRFFAERPEGSVSTLKIQRTQQEDSAVYLCASSLAKYGQGAYNEQFFGPGTRLTVL.

This clonotype has just a few counts. V gene TRBV20-1 combines with J gene TRBJ1-5; D not certain. This CDR3 has 12 amino acids. Germline-derived CDR1 and CDR2 are DFQATT and SNEGSKA (reference sequence). The V end was cut by 5 bases, the J end by 5 bases, with 10 bases between. CDR3 residues: CSADVRDQPQHF. CDR3 DNA: TGCAGTGCTGACGTCCGCGATCAGCCCCAGCATTTT.

This clonotype has only a few counts. Just one base apart from a much larger clone, this may be a read error. This rearrangement joins TRBV2 to TRBJ1-1, with 7 bases aligning to TRBD1. Trimming cost V 1 base and J 8 bases; bases outside gene matches: 7. There are 14 residues in the CDR3. Per the germline V gene, CDR1 is SNHLY and CDR2 is FYNNEI. The CDR3 bases are TGTGCCAGCAGTGAAGGGACAGGTTTGGGCGAAGCTTTCTTT. Translated: CASSEGTGLGEAFF.

The genes are TRBV20-1 and TRBJ2-2, with 7 nucleotides matching TRBD1. After removal of 4 bases from V and 4 bases from J, the junction contained 9 bases not matched to a gene. CDR1 and CDR2 from the germline V gene are DFQATT and SNEGSKA (reference sequence). The CDR3 loop spans 15 amino acids. As DNA, the CDR3 is TGCAGTGCTAACGGCCCCGGGACAGCCACCGGGGAGCTGTTTTTT. It is translated as CSANGPGTATGELFF.

This clonotype was seen many times. The chain links TRBV18 to TRBJ1-1, with D hard to call. The length of the CDR3 is 13 residues. The V end was cut by 2 bases, the J end by 2 bases, with 6 bases between. Germline loops: CDR1 KGHSH, CDR2 LQKENI. CDR3 bases: TGTGCCAGCTCACCAACCCGAAACACTGAAGCTTTCTTT. Residues: CASSPTRNTEAFF. Full variable domain (remainder filled in from reference TRBV18 and TRBJ1-1): NAGVMQNPRHLVRRRGQEARLRCSPMKGHSHVYWYRQLPEEGLKFMVYLQKENIIDESGMPKERFSAEFPKEGPSILRIQQVVRGDSAAYFCASSPTRNTEAFFGQGTRLTVV.

Comment on this clonotype: A much larger clone is a single base away; this may be a read error. This chain uses TRBV6-2 or TRBV6-3 with TRBJ2-7, with D unresolved. This CDR3 is 14 amino acids long. The V gene lost 0 bases and the J gene lost 5 bases, with 11 bases spanning the gap. Germline V lookup: CDR1 MNHEY, CDR2 SVGEGT. CDR3 region: CASSYSALRNEQYF. In DNA, the CDR3 is TGTGCCAGCAGTTACTCCGCCCTACGGAACGAGCAGTACTTC.

This clonotype was recorded many times. The chain joins TRBV28 to TRBJ2-1; 7 bases align to TRBD2. CDR3 length equals 13 residues. The V segment lost 9 bases and the J segment 8 bases; nucleotides outside the gene matches: 10. Germline V CDR1 and CDR2: MDHEN, SYDVKM. CDR3 coding DNA: TGTGCCAGTGTTCGGGGAGGGGAGGATGAGCAGTTCTTC. Protein: CASVRGGEDEQFF.

This clonotype was seen repeatedly, ten times or more. The chain uses TRBV5-1 and TRBJ2-3; D assignment may be TRBD1 or TRBD2 (5 bases each). The CDR3 length is 17 residues. V was clipped by 4 bases and J by 2 bases, with 20 bases between them. Germline values: CDR1 SGHRS, CDR2 YFSETQ. The CDR3 DNA follows: TGCGCCAGCAGCCCGGCCGTGGGACGGTCGTTCACAGATACGCAGTATTTT. Translation gives CASSPAVGRSFTDTQYF.

This clonotype was observed many times. The chain is built from TRBV20-1 and TRBJ1-1; D ambiguous. Germline CDR1 reads DFQATT; CDR2 reads SNEGSKA (reference sequence). Trimming took 2 bases from V and 3 from J, leaving 16 bases between them. The CDR3 has 15 amino acids. The CDR3 nucleotides are TGCAGTGCTAGACAGGACCCCCCTCGAGACACTGAAGCTTTCTTT. This gives the protein CSARQDPPRDTEAFF.

In its sample, this clonotype was seen many times. The rearrangement uses TRBV12-3 or TRBV12-4 and TRBJ2-5; 7 positions match TRBD1. The length of the CDR3 is 15 residues. V shed 1 base and J 1 base; nucleotides not matched to a gene: 3. CDR3 sequence reads: CASSLGGQSQETQYF. In DNA form, the CDR3 reads TGTGCCAGCAGTTTAGGGGGACAGTCCCAAGAGACCCAGTACTTC.

This clonotype was found many times. The chain is built from TRBV28 and TRBJ1-5; possible D gene TRBD1, 5 bases. The germline V gene encodes CDR1 MDHEN and CDR2 SYDVKM. Trimming pared 8 bases from V and 3 bases from J, leaving 8 bases between. The CDR3 length is 12 residues. In nucleotides, the CDR3 is TGTGCCAGCGGGGGAAACAATCAGCCCCAGCATTTT. Its protein is CASGGNNQPQHF.

The chain recombines TRBV28 with TRBJ2-7, with 7 nucleotides matching TRBD2. The CDR3 extends over 15 amino acids. Germline lookup yields CDR1 MDHEN and CDR2 SYDVKM. V lost 6 bases to trimming and J lost 0 bases; unmatched junction nucleotides: 8. The CDR3 DNA reads as TGTGCCAGCAGAGTGGGCGGGAGTCGCTCCTACGAGCAGTACTTC. It yields the protein CASRVGGSRSYEQYF.

This clonotype was counted at least ten times. The J gene is TRBJ1-4, the V gene TRBV6-5; D is perhaps TRBD1 (6 bases). Germline CDR1 is MNHEY and CDR2 is SVGAGI. The CDR3 is 14 amino acids. Trimming shortened V by 4 bases and J by 5 bases, and 11 bases separated the two germline ends. The CDR3 bases are TGTGCCAGCAGTTTCAGGGGTCCAAATGAAAAACTGTTTTTT. Encoded protein: CASSFRGPNEKLFF.

This clonotype was seen only a few times. The gene calls are TRBV3-1 and TRBJ2-7; no clear D. The CDR3 extends over 16 amino acids. CDR1 and CDR2 from the germline V gene are LGHDT and YNNKEL (reference sequence). Trimming took off 1 base at V and 1 base at J, with 14 bases between the two ends. Here the CDR3 reads CASSQGGNRLSYEQYF. The DNA for the CDR3 is TGTGCCAGCAGCCAAGGTGGGAACCGTCTTTCCTACGAGCAGTACTTC.

This clonotype appeared a few times. The chain combines TRBV7-9 with TRBJ2-2; 12 bases line up with TRBD1. V lost 8 bases, J lost 7 bases, and 5 bases stayed unmatched. The germline V gene encodes CDR1 SEHNR and CDR2 FQNEAQ (reference sequence). This CDR3 is built from 14 residues. Written as DNA, the CDR3 is TGTGCCAGCGGGGGACAGGGGGCTGTCGGGGAGCTGTTTTTT. Its protein product is CASGGQGAVGELFF.

This rearrangement joins TRBV28 to TRBJ1-1; 7 bases align to TRBD1. The germline gives CDR1 MDHEN, CDR2 SYDVKM. This CDR3 is built from 14 residues. After removal of 5 bases from V and 5 bases from J, the junction contained 8 bases not matched to a gene. The CDR3 loop is CASSPQDRRTEAFF. As DNA, the CDR3 is TGTGCCAGCAGTCCCCAGGACAGGAGGACTGAAGCTTTCTTT.

The V call is TRBV20-1, the J call TRBJ1-4; D ambiguous. Trimming stripped 4 bases from V and 7 bases from J, with 13 bases between. Looked up from germline, CDR1 is DFQATT and CDR2 is SNEGSKA (reference sequence). The CDR3 extends over 13 amino acids. Here the CDR3 reads CSAMAGFVEKLFF. The DNA of the CDR3 is TGCAGTGCTATGGCAGGTTTCGTTGAAAAACTGTTTTTT.

There are many counts of this clonotype. J is TRBJ1-1 and V is TRBV19, with a weak D call TRBD1 (6 bases). The V gene's germline CDR1 is LNHDA and CDR2 SQIVND (reference sequence). Deletions cut 3 bases from V and 0 bases from J, with 11 bases between. This CDR3 spans 15 amino acids. CDR3 coding DNA: TGTGCCAGTAGTATGCCGGGACATGTGAACACTGAAGCTTTCTTT. It yields the protein CASSMPGHVNTEAFF.

In its sample, this clonotype was seen a few times. The V gene is TRBV10-3, the J gene TRBJ1-2; a weak D match, TRBD1 (5 bases). This CDR3 comprises 14 residues. Germline CDR1 ENHRY, CDR2 SYGVKD. V was trimmed by 9 bases and J by 2 bases, leaving 16 bases between them. DNA for the CDR3: TGTGCCATGGGGACTGACACAAGGAACTATGGCTACACCTTC. Protein product: CAMGTDTRNYGYTF.

This clonotype showed up many times. CDR3 bases: TGTGCCATCTTAAGTCGACAGGGCGAGCAGTACTTC. Translation: CAILSRQGEQYF. The V and J genes are TRBV10-3 and TRBJ2-7; 7 bases line up with TRBD1. The CDR3 is 12 residues long. J was trimmed by 6 bases and V by 8 bases; bases with no gene match: 7. Germline V gene sequence: CDR1 ENHRY, CDR2 SYGVKD.

There are many counts of this clonotype. This chain joins TRBV18 and TRBJ2-4; TRBD2 agrees at 9 bases. CDR3 size: 16 residues. Germline V gene sequence: CDR1 KGHSH, CDR2 LQKENI. The V and J ends lost 2 bases and 6 bases, in that order; junction bases with no gene match: 8. As DNA, the CDR3 is TGTGCCAGCTCACCATGGATGCGGGAGGGCCGAAACATTCAGTACTTC. Residues: CASSPWMREGRNIQYF.

Ten or more counts support this clonotype. This chain joins TRBV11-2 and TRBJ1-2; TRBD1 matches 8 bases. Trimming took 5 bases from V and 8 from J; bases not matched to a gene: 7. CDR1 is SGHAT, CDR2 FQNNGV, per germline. The length of the CDR3 is 13 residues. The CDR3 loop reads CASSPDRAGGYTF. The CDR3 DNA is TGTGCCAGCAGCCCGGACAGGGCGGGGGGCTACACCTTC.

The chain joins TRBV15 to TRBJ2-3; D remains ambiguous. V was shortened by 0 bases and J by 0 bases, with 7 bases between the two germline ends. Germline V gene lookup returns CDR1 LNHNV and CDR2 YYDKDF (reference sequence). The CDR3 covers 15 residues. The CDR3 is CATSRDSVSTDTQYF. CDR3 DNA: TGTGCCACCAGCAGAGATTCAGTTAGCACAGATACGCAGTATTTT.

J is TRBJ1-1 and V is TRBV20-1; D ambiguous. This CDR3 comprises 14 residues. Germline CDR1 is DFQATT and CDR2 is SNEGSKA (reference sequence). The CDR3 loop is CRLKMGVMNTEAFF. The CDR3 DNA is TGCAGGCTAAAAATGGGTGTGATGAACACTGAAGCTTTCTTT.

This sequence joins TRBV7-9 and TRBJ1-4; TRBD1 matches at 7 bases. The CDR3 is made up of 14 amino acids. The germline V gene encodes CDR1 SEHNR and CDR2 FQNEAQ (reference sequence). The V gene end was trimmed by 2 bases and the J gene end by 7 bases; junction bases not matched to a gene: 4. The CDR3 DNA reads TGTGCCAGCAGCTTAAGACAGGGTAGTGAAAAACTGTTTTTT. This gives the protein CASSLRQGSEKLFF.

This clonotype was seen many times. This chain links TRBV5-1 with TRBJ2-7; D is undetermined. The germline V gene has CDR1 SGHRS and CDR2 YFSETQ. V was pared by 5 bases and J by 0 bases, with 9 bases between. This CDR3 spans 13 amino acids. In DNA, the CDR3 is TGCGCCAGCAGTCAGGAATTCTCCTACGAGCAGTACTTC. Translation: CASSQEFSYEQYF.

This chain links TRBV7-3 with TRBJ2-1; D may be TRBD2 (6 bases). The germline V gene has CDR1 SGHTA and CDR2 FQGTGA. V was clipped by 5 bases and J by 2 bases, with 13 bases between them. The CDR3 consists of 15 residues. The CDR3 coding sequence is TGTGCCAGCAGCAAGATAGCGGTCGCCTACAATGAGCAGTTCTTC. It is translated as CASSKIAVAYNEQFF.

The J gene is TRBJ2-7, the V gene TRBV2; D perhaps matches TRBD1 (6 bases). CDR1 is SNHLY, CDR2 FYNNEI, per germline. V was trimmed by 3 bases and J by 2 bases, leaving 20 bases between them. The length of the CDR3 is 17 residues. The CDR3 nucleotides are TGTGCCAGCAGTGAGTTCTCTCTGGGGGCTTATCCCTACGAGCAGTACTTC. Protein: CASSEFSLGAYPYEQYF. Full variable domain (rest looked up from reference TRBV2 and TRBJ2-7): EPEVTQTPSHQVTQMGQEVILRCVPISNHLYFYWYRQILGQKVEFLVSFYNNEISEKSEIFDDQFSVERPDGSNFTLKIRSTKLEDSAMYFCASSEFSLGAYPYEQYFGPGTRLTVT.

The chain carries TRBV6-5 and TRBJ2-3; no reliable D call. Germline-derived CDR1 and CDR2 are MNHEY and SVGAGI. CDR3 length: 14 residues. Between the trimmed V and J ends, which lost 0 bases and 0 bases, there was a span of 4 bases. The CDR3: CASSYSGSTDTQYF. CDR3 coding DNA: TGTGCCAGCAGTTACTCGGGCAGCACAGATACGCAGTATTTT.

The V gene is TRBV7-2, the J gene TRBJ2-7; tentative D call: TRBD1 (5 bases). Germline-derived CDR1 and CDR2 are SGHTA and FQGNSA. Deletions cut 4 bases from V and 4 bases from J, with 14 bases between. The length of the CDR3 is 14 residues. The CDR3 DNA is TGTGCCAGCAGCTCCCGCTATTCAGGGTACGAGCAGTACTTC. This sequence encodes CASSSRYSGYEQYF.

This clonotype turned up a few times. This chain uses TRBV29-1 with TRBJ2-7; TRBD1 agrees at 8 bases. J was trimmed by 6 bases and V by 7 bases; bases with no gene match: 11. There are 13 residues in the CDR3. The V gene's germline CDR1 is SQVTM and CDR2 ANQGSEA. DNA for the CDR3: TGCAGCGGTAGCGGACAGGGAAATTCCGAGCAGTACTTC. Translated, it gives CSGSGQGNSEQYF.